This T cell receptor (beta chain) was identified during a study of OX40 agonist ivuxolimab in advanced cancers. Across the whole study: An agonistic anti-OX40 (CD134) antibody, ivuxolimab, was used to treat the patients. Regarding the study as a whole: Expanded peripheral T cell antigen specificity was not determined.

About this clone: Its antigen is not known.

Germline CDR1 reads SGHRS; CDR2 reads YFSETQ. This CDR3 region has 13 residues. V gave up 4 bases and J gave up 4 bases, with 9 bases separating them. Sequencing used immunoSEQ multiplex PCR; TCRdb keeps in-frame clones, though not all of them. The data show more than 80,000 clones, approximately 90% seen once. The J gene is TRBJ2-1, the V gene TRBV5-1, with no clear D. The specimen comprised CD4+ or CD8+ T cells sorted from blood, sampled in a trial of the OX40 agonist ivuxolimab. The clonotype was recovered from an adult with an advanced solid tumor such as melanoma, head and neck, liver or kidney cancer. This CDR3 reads CASSTEAYNEQFF. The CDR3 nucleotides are TGCGCCAGCAGCACCGAGGCGTACAATGAGCAGTTCTTC.